This T cell receptor beta chain was identified in a study of PD-1 blockade in classical Hodgkin lymphoma. Every one of the patients relapsed after autologous stem cell transplantation (brentuximab vedotin exposure was variable). Classifying best responses yielded complete response, partial response or progressive disease. The ends were cut back, 6 bases at V and 0 bases at J, with 14 bases in the middle. The length of the CDR3 is 15 residues. Germline V lookup: CDR1 MRHNA, CDR2 SNTAGT. The method was immunoSEQ multiplex PCR; TCRdb's version includes in-frame clones alone and lacks a portion of them. This sample has some 20,000 clones; approximately 88% occur once, and the top ten carry about 5.9%.

This clonotype was sampled from a human donor with classical Hodgkin lymphoma. The chain joins TRBV6-4 to TRBJ2-5, with D perhaps matching TRBD1 (6 bases). The material sequenced was peripheral blood mononuclear cells (PBMCs), taken at baseline. CDR3 bases: TGTGCCAGCAGATTGCCCAGGGGCGACCAAGAGACCCAGTACTTC. This encodes CASRLPRGDQETQYF.